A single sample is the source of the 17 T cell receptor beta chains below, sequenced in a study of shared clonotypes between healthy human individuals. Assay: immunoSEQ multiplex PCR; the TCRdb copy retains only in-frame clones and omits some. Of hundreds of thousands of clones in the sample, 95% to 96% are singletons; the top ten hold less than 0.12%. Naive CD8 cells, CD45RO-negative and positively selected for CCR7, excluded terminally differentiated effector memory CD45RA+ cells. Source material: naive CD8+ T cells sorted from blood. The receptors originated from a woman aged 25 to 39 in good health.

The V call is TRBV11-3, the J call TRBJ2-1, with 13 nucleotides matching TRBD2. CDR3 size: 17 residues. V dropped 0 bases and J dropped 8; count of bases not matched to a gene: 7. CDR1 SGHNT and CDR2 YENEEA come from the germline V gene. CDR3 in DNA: TGTGCCAGCAGCTTAGACCGGACTAGCGGGAGTTCCGATGAGCAGTTCTTC. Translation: CASSLDRTSGSSDEQFF.

The DNA for the CDR3 is TGTGCCACCAGCCCAGTGGGACTAGCAGCCTACGAGCAGTACTTC. Its translation is CATSPVGLAAYEQYF. This chain joins TRBV15 and TRBJ2-7; 9 bases align to TRBD2. The CDR3 covers 15 residues. V was pared by 5 bases and J by 2 bases, with 7 bases of the junction left unmatched. Germline CDR1 is LNHNV and CDR2 is YYDKDF (reference sequence). The full variable domain, completed using reference TRBV15 and TRBJ2-7, is DAMVIQNPRYQVTQFGKPVTLSCSQTLNHNVMYWYQQKSSQAPKLLFHYYDKDFNNEADTPDNFQSRRPNTSFCFLDIRSPGLGDTAMYLCATSPVGLAAYEQYFGPGTRLTVT.

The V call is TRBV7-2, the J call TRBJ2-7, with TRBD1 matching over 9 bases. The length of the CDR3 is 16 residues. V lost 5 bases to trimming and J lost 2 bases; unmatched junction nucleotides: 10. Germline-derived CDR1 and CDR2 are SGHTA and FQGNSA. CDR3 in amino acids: CASSLHPGQGTYEQYF. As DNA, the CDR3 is TGTGCCAGCAGCCTCCACCCGGGACAGGGAACCTACGAGCAGTACTTC.

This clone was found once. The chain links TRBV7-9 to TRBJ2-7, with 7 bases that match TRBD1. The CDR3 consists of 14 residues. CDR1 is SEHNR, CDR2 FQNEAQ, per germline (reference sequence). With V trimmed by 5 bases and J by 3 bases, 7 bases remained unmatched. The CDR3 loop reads CASSPGTADYEQYF. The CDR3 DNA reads TGTGCCAGCAGCCCCGGGACAGCTGACTACGAGCAGTACTTC. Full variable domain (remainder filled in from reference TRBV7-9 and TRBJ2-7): DTGVSQNPRHKITKRGQNVTFRCDPISEHNRLYWYRQTLGQGPEFLTYFQNEAQLEKSRLLSDRFSAERPKGSFSTLEIQRTEQGDSAMYLCASSPGTADYEQYFGPGTRLTVT.

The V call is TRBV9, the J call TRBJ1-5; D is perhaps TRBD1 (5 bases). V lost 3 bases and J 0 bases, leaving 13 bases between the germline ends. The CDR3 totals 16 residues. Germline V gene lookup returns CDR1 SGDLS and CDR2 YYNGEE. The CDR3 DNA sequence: TGTGCCAGCAGCGAACGACCGGACAATAGCAATCAGCCCCAGCATTTT. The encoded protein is CASSERPDNSNQPQHF.

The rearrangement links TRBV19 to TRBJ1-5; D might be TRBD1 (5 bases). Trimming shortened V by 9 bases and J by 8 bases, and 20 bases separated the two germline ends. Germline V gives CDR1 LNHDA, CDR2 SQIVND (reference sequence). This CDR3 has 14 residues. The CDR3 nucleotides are TGTGCCAGCGACCTTCTATGGGGGTTCGAGCCCCAGCATTTT. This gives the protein CASDLLWGFEPQHF.

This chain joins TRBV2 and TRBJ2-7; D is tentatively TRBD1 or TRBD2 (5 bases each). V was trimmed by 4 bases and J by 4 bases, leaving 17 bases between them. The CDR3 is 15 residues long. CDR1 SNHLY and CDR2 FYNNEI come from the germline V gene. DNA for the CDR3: TGTGCCAGCAGTGCCGTAACACAGGCGGGTTACGAGCAGTACTTC. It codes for CASSAVTQAGYEQYF. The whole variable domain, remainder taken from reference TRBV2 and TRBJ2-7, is EPEVTQTPSHQVTQMGQEVILRCVPISNHLYFYWYRQILGQKVEFLVSFYNNEISEKSEIFDDQFSVERPDGSNFTLKIRSTKLEDSAMYFCASSAVTQAGYEQYFGPGTRLTVT.

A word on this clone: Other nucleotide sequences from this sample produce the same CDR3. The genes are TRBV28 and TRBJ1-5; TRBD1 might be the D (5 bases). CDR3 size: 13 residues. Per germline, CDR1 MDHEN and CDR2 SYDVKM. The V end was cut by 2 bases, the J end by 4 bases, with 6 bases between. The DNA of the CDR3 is TGTGCCAGCAGTTTAGGGGCGAATCAGCCCCAGCATTTT. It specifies CASSLGANQPQHF.

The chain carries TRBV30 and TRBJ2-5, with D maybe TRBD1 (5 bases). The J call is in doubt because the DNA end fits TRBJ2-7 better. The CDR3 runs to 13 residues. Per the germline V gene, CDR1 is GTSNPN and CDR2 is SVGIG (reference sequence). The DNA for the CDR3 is TGTGCCCTGGAACAGTTACAGGCCTACGAGCAGTACTTC. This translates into CALEQLQAYEQYF.

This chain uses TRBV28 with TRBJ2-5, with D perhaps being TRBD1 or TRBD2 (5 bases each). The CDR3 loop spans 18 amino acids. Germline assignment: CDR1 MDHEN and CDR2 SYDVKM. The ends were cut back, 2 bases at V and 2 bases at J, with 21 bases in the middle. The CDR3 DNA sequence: TGTGCCAGCAGTTTAGGCTTCCTTGAGGGGACCGCGCAAGAGACCCAGTACTTC. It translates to CASSLGFLEGTAQETQYF.

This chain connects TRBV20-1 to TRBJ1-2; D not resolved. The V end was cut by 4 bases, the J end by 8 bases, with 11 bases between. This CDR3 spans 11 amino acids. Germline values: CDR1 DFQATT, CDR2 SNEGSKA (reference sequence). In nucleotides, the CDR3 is TGCAGTGCTAAACCGGAGGAGGGCTACACCTTC. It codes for CSAKPEEGYTF.

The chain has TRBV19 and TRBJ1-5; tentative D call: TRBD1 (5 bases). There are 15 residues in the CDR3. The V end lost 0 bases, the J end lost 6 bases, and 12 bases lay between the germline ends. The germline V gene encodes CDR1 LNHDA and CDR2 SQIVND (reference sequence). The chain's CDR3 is CASSIDLGAGQPQHF. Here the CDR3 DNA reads TGTGCCAGTAGTATAGATCTAGGGGCTGGTCAGCCCCAGCATTTT.

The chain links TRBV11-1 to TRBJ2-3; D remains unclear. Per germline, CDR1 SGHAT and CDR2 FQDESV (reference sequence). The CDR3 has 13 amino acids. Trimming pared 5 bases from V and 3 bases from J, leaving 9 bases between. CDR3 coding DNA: TGTGCCAGCAGCCCCGATACTACAGATACGCAGTATTTT. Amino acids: CASSPDTTDTQYF.

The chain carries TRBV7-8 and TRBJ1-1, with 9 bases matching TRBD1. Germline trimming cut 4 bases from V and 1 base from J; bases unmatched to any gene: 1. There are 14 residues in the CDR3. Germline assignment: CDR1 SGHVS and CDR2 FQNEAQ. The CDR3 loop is CASSWDRANTEAFF. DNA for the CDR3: TGTGCCAGCAGCTGGGACAGGGCGAACACTGAAGCTTTCTTT.

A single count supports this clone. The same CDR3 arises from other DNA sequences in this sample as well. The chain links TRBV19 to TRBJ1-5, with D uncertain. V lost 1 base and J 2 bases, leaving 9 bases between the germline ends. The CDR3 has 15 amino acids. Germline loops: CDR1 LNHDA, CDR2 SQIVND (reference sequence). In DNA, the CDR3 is TGTGCCAGTAGTATAGGTTGGAGGGGCAATCAGCCCCAGCATTTT. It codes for CASSIGWRGNQPQHF.

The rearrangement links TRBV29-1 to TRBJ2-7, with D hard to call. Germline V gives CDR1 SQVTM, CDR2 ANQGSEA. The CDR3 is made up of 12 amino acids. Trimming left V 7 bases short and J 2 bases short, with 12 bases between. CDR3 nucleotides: TGCAGCGCCCAGGAGTCCCCCTACGAGCAGTACTTC. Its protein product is CSAQESPYEQYF.

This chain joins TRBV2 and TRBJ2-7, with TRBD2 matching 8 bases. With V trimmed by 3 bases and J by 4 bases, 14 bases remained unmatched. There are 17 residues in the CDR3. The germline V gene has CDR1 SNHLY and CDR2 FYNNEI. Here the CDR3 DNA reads TGTGCCAGCAGTGACGAGACTAGCGCCCAGGGGAATTACGAGCAGTACTTC. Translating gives CASSDETSAQGNYEQYF.